Shown below are 25 T cell receptor beta chains from a single sample sequenced in a study of blood T cells in healthy people across ages. With a J-beta primer mix and a sample-barcoded 5' primer, a second PCR ran about 7 to 12 cycles. TCRdb re-called the 5' RACE reads through MiXCR, storing one row per CDR3 protein. The sample lists almost 800,000 distinct CDR3 sequences, 58% seen once, with roughly 20% in the top ten. Sequences were obtained from blood. The receptor set was obtained from a man aged 25-40 years in good health.

The chain combines TRBV20-1 with TRBJ2-5, with D tentatively TRBD1 or TRBD2 (5 bases each). The J call may be faulty, since TRBJ2-7 better matches the DNA end. The CDR3 runs to 13 residues. CDR1 DFQATT and CDR2 SNEGSKA come from the germline V gene (reference sequence). The CDR3 DNA follows: TGCAGTGCTAAACCTACCACGGGGCGCGAGCAGTACTTC. Translation gives CSAKPTTGREQYF.

CDR3 bases: TGTGCCAGCAGCTTAAGAGCTAGCGCCGGAAATGAGCAGTTCTTC. It yields the protein CASSLRASAGNEQFF. The rearrangement uses TRBV11-3 and TRBJ2-1, with D tentatively TRBD2 (6 bases). Germline CDR1 reads SGHNT; CDR2 reads YENEEA. CDR3 length equals 15 residues. V lost 2 bases and J lost 7, with 15 bases in between.

DNA for the CDR3: TGTGCCATCAGTGGGGGACAGGGAAATCAGCCCCAGCATTTT. Translated: CAISGGQGNQPQHF. J is TRBJ1-5 and V is TRBV10-3; 9 bases fit TRBD1. V shed 4 bases and J 4 bases; nucleotides not matched to a gene: 2. The CDR3 is 14 residues long. Looked up from germline, CDR1 is ENHRY and CDR2 is SYGVKD.

This chain links TRBV28 with TRBJ1-2; D might be TRBD1 (6 bases). V gave up 5 bases and J gave up 4 bases, with 17 bases separating them. This CDR3 is built from 15 residues. Germline CDR1 is MDHEN and CDR2 is SYDVKM. CDR3 coding DNA: TGTGCCAGCAGTGTCAGGGACACCAGCATCTATGGCTACACCTTC. As protein: CASSVRDTSIYGYTF.

The chain couples TRBV2 to TRBJ2-1; 13 positions agree with TRBD2. V shed 8 bases and J 1 base; nucleotides not matched to a gene: 29. The CDR3 loop spans 24 amino acids. Germline loops: CDR1 SNHLY, CDR2 FYNNEI. The DNA of the CDR3 is TGTGCCAGCCCGGGTTATGTGCGGGGGCTTCCGGGACTAGCGGGAATTAGGTCCTACAATGAGCAGTTCTTC. It specifies CASPGYVRGLPGLAGIRSYNEQFF.

This clonotype has just a few counts. This sequence joins TRBV6-2 or TRBV6-3 and TRBJ2-3; perhaps TRBD2 as D (5 bases). The CDR3 covers 12 residues. V shed 4 bases and J shed 5 bases, with 7 bases lying between them. CDR1 and CDR2 (germline): MNHEY, SVGEGT. The CDR3 sequence is CASSSREDTQYF. The CDR3 DNA is TGTGCCAGCAGTTCGAGGGAAGATACGCAGTATTTT.

The chain carries TRBV20-1 and TRBJ1-6; TRBD1 matches at 9 bases. Germline lookup yields CDR1 DFQATT and CDR2 SNEGSKA (reference sequence). The J segment lost 10 bases and the V segment lost 5 bases, leaving 9 bases of the junction unmatched. The CDR3 totals 14 residues. In DNA, the CDR3 is TGCAGTGCTTCGGAGGGGACAGGGAGATCACCCCTCCACTTT. Translating gives CSASEGTGRSPLHF.

This clonotype was counted a single time. The V and J genes are TRBV20-1 and TRBJ2-1; a possible D gene is TRBD2 (6 bases). CDR3 length: 13 residues. Per germline, CDR1 DFQATT and CDR2 SNEGSKA (reference sequence). The ends were cut back, 3 bases at V and 2 bases at J, with 8 bases in the middle. As DNA, the CDR3 is TGCAGTGCTAGTAGCGGTACCTACAATGAGCAGTTCTTC. It codes for CSASSGTYNEQFF.

In its sample, this clonotype was seen many times. The rearrangement joins TRBV7-8 to TRBJ2-1; TRBD1 is a possible D gene (6 bases). CDR1 is SGHVS and CDR2 is FQNEAQ in the germline V gene. The CDR3 spans 14 residues. V shed 5 bases and J shed 4 bases, with 12 bases lying between them. DNA of the CDR3: TGTGCCAGCAGCCCACGGACAGTTTACAATGAGCAGTTCTTC. Protein: CASSPRTVYNEQFF.

The chain recombines TRBV2 with TRBJ2-5; D is perhaps TRBD2 (6 bases). The J call may be incorrect, as the DNA end agrees better with TRBJ2-7. This CDR3 spans 15 amino acids. CDR1 is SNHLY and CDR2 is FYNNEI in the germline V gene. The CDR3 here is CASSDPLARIYEQYF. The CDR3 DNA follows: TGTGCCAGCAGTGATCCCCTAGCGCGAATCTACGAGCAGTACTTC.

The chain links TRBV12-3 or TRBV12-4 to TRBJ2-1, with 7 positions matching TRBD2. This CDR3 is 16 amino acids long. Trimming cost V 6 bases and J 7 bases; bases outside gene matches: 15. CDR3 in DNA: TGTGCCAGCAGGCCCCTGGGGGAGGGCCAATATAATGAGCAGTTCTTC. Translation: CASRPLGEGQYNEQFF.

The chain joins TRBV12-3 or TRBV12-4 to TRBJ2-7, with 7 bases identical to TRBD2. V was pared by 5 bases and J by 7 bases, with 8 bases of the junction left unmatched. The CDR3 has 13 amino acids. CDR3 DNA: TGTGCCAGCAGTGATGGGACTACTAATGAGCAGTACTTC. This translates into CASSDGTTNEQYF.

Ten or more counts support this clonotype. The CDR3, as DNA: TGTGCCAGCAGCTGGAATTACGGGGGCGACGAGCAGTACTTC. It encodes CASSWNYGGDEQYF. The chain uses TRBV11-2 and TRBJ2-7; D could derive from TRBD1 or TRBD2 (6 bases each). CDR3 length: 14 amino acids. Germline V gene lookup returns CDR1 SGHAT and CDR2 FQNNGV. Trimming stripped 4 bases from V and 5 bases from J, with 15 bases between.

The chain links TRBV29-1 to TRBJ1-2; TRBD1 might be the D (5 bases). The germline V gene has CDR1 SQVTM and CDR2 ANQGSEA. The V end lost 7 bases, the J end lost 7 bases, and 10 bases lay between the germline ends. This CDR3 is built from 10 residues. The CDR3 region has the DNA TGCAGCGGAGGGGACTCTGGCTACACCTTC. It translates to CSGGDSGYTF.

V and J are TRBV5-1 and TRBJ1-1; D not resolved. Germline CDR1 is SGHRS and CDR2 is YFSETQ. Trimming removed 4 bases at V and 2 bases at J, with 15 bases between. The CDR3 has 15 residues. Here the CDR3 reads CASSPGWRGNTEAFF. CDR3 coding DNA: TGCGCCAGCAGCCCTGGCTGGAGAGGAAACACTGAAGCTTTCTTT.

This clonotype was observed a few times. The junction departs from germline at one end; a sequencing error may be responsible. The chain uses TRBV25-1 and TRBJ1-1, with D maybe TRBD1 (6 bases). The CDR3 loop spans 11 amino acids. CDR1 MGHDK and CDR2 SYGVNS come from the germline V gene. CDR3 DNA sequence: TGTGCTAGCACCCAGGGGACTGAAGCTTTCTTT. Amino acid sequence: CASTQGTEAFF.

The chain combines TRBV3-1 with TRBJ2-7; no reliable D call. This CDR3 has 12 amino acids. V was shortened by 0 bases and J by 6 bases, with 6 bases between the two germline ends. Germline V gives CDR1 LGHDT, CDR2 YNNKEL (reference sequence). This chain's CDR3 is CASSQEGSEQYF. The CDR3 bases are TGTGCCAGCAGCCAAGAGGGCTCCGAGCAGTACTTC.

This clonotype came up once. J is TRBJ2-5 and V is TRBV3-1; D tentatively fits TRBD1 or TRBD2 (5 bases each). The J call may be mistaken, given a closer DNA end match to TRBJ2-7. The germline CDR1 and CDR2 sequences are LGHDT and YNNKEL (reference sequence). The CDR3 spans 13 residues. CDR3 protein: CASSQFLGDEQYF. For the CDR3, the DNA is TGTGCCAGCAGCCAATTTTTGGGGGACGAGCAGTACTTC.

The chain uses TRBV28 and TRBJ1-2; tentative D call: TRBD1 (6 bases). Trimming left V 3 bases short and J 7 bases short, with 12 bases between. The CDR3 has 13 residues. Per germline, CDR1 MDHEN and CDR2 SYDVKM. The CDR3 bases are TGTGCCAGCAGTTTTACAGGGAAGCTTGGCTACACCTTC. Its protein is CASSFTGKLGYTF.

The genes are TRBV12-3 or TRBV12-4 and TRBJ1-1, with D possibly matching TRBD1 (5 bases). With 6 bases removed from V and 3 bases from J, the gap between germline ends came to 11 bases. The CDR3 is 13 residues long. The CDR3, as DNA: TGTGCCAGCAGCATACAGGATTACACTGAAGCTTTCTTT. It translates to CASSIQDYTEAFF.

In the case of this clonotype: The junction shows a germline mismatch at one end, possibly a read error. The chain couples TRBV7-8 to TRBJ1-1; TRBD1 agrees at 10 bases. The CDR3 runs to 15 residues. Germline V lookup: CDR1 SGHVS, CDR2 FQNEAQ. The CDR3 bases are TGCGCCAGCAGCAAGGGACAGGGGCCCGTCGGAAGGGCTTTCTTT. It is translated as CASSKGQGPVGRAFF.

This clonotype has just a few counts. The chain recombines TRBV6-2 or TRBV6-3 with TRBJ1-2; D not certain. The CDR3 runs to 15 residues. Germline V gene data show CDR1 as MNHEY and CDR2 as SVGEGT. Trimming shortened V by 0 bases and J by 8 bases, and 16 bases separated the two germline ends. The CDR3 loop reads CASSYSSRRMGGYTF. The CDR3 DNA reads as TGTGCCAGCAGTTACTCATCTAGGAGGATGGGCGGCTACACCTTC.

The J gene is TRBJ2-3, the V gene TRBV2; unclear D gene. V shed 9 bases and J shed 0 bases, with 7 bases lying between them. The V gene's germline CDR1 is SNHLY and CDR2 FYNNEI. This CDR3 is 12 amino acids long. The CDR3 region has the DNA TGTGCCAGAACAGAGAGCACAGATACGCAGTATTTT. Encoded protein: CARTESTDTQYF.

The J gene is TRBJ1-2, the V gene TRBV12-3 or TRBV12-4, with D perhaps TRBD1 (5 bases). This CDR3 spans 15 amino acids. V dropped 2 bases and J dropped 3 bases, with 13 bases sitting between them. This chain's CDR3 is CASSLSRGDYYGYTF. In DNA, the CDR3 is TGTGCCAGCAGTTTATCACGGGGCGATTACTATGGCTACACCTTC.

This clonotype was seen ten or more times. The DNA of the CDR3 is TGTGCCAGCAGCAGACAGGGATCCTACGAGCAGTACTTC. This encodes CASSRQGSYEQYF. V usage is TRBV3-1 and J usage is TRBJ2-7; 7 nucleotides agree with TRBD1. The germline V gene encodes CDR1 LGHDT and CDR2 YNNKEL (reference sequence). This CDR3 region has 13 residues. The V segment lost 5 bases and the J segment 1 base; nucleotides outside the gene matches: 2.